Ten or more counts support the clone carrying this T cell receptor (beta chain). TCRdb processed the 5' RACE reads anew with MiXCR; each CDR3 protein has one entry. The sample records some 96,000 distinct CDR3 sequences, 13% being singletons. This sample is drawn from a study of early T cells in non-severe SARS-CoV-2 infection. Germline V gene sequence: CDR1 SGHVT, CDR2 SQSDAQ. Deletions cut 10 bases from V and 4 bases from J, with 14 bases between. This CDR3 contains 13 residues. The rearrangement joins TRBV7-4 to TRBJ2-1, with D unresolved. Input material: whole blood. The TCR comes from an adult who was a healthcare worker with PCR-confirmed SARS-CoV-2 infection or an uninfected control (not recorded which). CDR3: CAKAGQQYNEQFF. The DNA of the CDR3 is TGTGCCAAGGCCGGGCAACAATACAATGAGCAGTTCTTC.